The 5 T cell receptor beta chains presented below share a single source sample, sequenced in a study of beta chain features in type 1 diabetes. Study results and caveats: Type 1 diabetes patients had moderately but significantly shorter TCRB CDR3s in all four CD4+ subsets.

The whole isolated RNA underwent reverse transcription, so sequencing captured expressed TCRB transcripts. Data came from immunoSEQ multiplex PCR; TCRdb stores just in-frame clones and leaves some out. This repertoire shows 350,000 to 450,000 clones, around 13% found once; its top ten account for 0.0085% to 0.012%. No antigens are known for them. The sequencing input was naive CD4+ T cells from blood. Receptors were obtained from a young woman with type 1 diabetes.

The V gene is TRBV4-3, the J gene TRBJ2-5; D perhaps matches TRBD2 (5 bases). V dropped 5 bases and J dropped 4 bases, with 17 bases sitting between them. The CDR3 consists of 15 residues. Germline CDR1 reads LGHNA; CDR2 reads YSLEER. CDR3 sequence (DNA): TGCGCCAGCAGCTCGACTGAGCGGTGGGGAGAGACCCAGTACTTC. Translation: CASSSTERWGETQYF.

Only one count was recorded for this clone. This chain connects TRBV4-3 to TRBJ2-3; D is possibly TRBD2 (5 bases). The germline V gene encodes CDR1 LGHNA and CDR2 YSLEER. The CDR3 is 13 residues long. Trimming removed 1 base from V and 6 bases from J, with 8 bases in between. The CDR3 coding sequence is TGCGCCAGCAGCCAAGGGGAGAAGGATACGCAGTATTTT. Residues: CASSQGEKDTQYF.

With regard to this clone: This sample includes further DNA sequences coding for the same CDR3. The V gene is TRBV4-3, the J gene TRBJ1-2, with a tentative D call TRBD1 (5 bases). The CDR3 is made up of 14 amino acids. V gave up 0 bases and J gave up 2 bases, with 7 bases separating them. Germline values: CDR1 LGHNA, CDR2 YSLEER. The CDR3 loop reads CASSQDQGNYGYTF. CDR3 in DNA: TGCGCCAGCAGCCAAGATCAGGGAAACTATGGCTACACCTTC.

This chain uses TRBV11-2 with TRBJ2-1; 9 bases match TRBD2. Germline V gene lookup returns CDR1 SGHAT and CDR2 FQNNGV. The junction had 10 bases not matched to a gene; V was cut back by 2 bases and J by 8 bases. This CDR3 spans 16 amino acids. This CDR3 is CASSLSSGLAIDEQFF. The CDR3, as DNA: TGTGCCAGCAGCTTATCGTCGGGACTAGCTATCGATGAGCAGTTCTTC.

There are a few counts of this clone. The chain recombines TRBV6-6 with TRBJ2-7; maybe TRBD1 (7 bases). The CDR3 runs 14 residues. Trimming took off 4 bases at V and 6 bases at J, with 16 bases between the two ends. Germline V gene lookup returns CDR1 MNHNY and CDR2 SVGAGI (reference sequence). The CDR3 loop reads CASSSVNRGGEQYF. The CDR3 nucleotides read TGTGCCAGCAGTTCCGTAAACAGGGGAGGCGAGCAGTACTTC.